The rows below give T cell receptor beta chains drawn from one sample of a study of shared clonotypes between healthy human individuals. Repertoires were generated with immunoSEQ multiplex PCR, while TCRdb's copy carries only in-frame clones and drops some. The repertoire has hundreds of thousands of clones, 95% to 97% of them found once; the top ten carry 0.06%. The specimen sequenced was naive CD4+ T cells sorted from blood. The source of these receptors is a woman in her twenties or thirties in good health. Both conserved end residues are part of each CDR3. Each record gives: clone size, J gene, V gene, D gene, CDR3 protein, CDR3 DNA. The D gene is left open where the match is weak. A row's size may be missing; if present it is once, few, many or a size class.

size: NA; J: TRBJ1-5; V: TRBV21-1; D: NA; CDR3: CASSGRQAVQPQHF; DNA: TGTGCCAGCAGCGGCCGACAGGCGGTACAGCCCCAGCATTTT
size: NA; J: TRBJ2-3; V: TRBV9; D: NA; CDR3: CASSIRASGPDTQYF; DNA: TGTGCCAGCAGCATCCGGGCCTCTGGCCCAGATACGCAGTATTTT
size: NA; J: TRBJ2-2; V: TRBV18; D: TRBD2; CDR3: CASSPPGLAANTGELFF; DNA: TGTGCCAGCTCACCGCCGGGACTAGCGGCAAACACCGGGGAGCTGTTTTTT
size: NA; J: TRBJ1-2; V: TRBV5-4; D: NA; CDR3: CASSRNVGGYSGYTF; DNA: TGTGCCAGCAGCCGTAACGTGGGTGGCTATAGTGGCTACACCTTC
size: once; J: TRBJ1-1; V: TRBV2; D: NA; CDR3: CASSEDVATEAFF; DNA: TGTGCCAGCAGTGAAGATGTGGCCACTGAAGCTTTCTTT
size: once; J: TRBJ2-5; V: TRBV5-6; D: NA; CDR3: CASSSLRTSQETQYF; DNA: TGTGCCAGCAGCTCTCTCAGGACGAGTCAAGAGACCCAGTACTTC
size: NA; J: TRBJ1-4; V: TRBV7-6; D: NA; CDR3: CASSLAQNEKLFF; DNA: TGTGCCAGCAGCTTAGCGCAGAATGAAAAACTGTTTTTT
size: NA; J: TRBJ2-1; V: TRBV5-1; D: NA; CDR3: CASSLGDPSYNEQFF; DNA: TGCGCCAGCAGCTTGGGAGACCCCTCCTACAATGAGCAGTTCTTC
size: NA; J: TRBJ1-2; V: TRBV6-1; D: NA; CDR3: CASRLGDRGYGYTF; DNA: TGTGCCAGCAGGCTGGGGGATAGGGGCTATGGCTACACCTTC
size: NA; J: TRBJ1-2; V: TRBV5-6; D: TRBD1; CDR3: CASSAPTGRKDYGYTF; DNA: TGTGCCAGCAGCGCCCCGACAGGGAGGAAGGACTATGGCTACACCTTC
size: NA; J: TRBJ2-7; V: TRBV7-2; D: NA; CDR3: CASSNGRSNYEQYF; DNA: TGTGCCAGCAGCAATGGACGTTCCAACTACGAGCAGTACTTC
size: few; J: TRBJ2-7; V: TRBV5-1; D: NA; CDR3: CASSLETRGEQYF; DNA: TGCGCCAGCAGCTTGGAAACCCGTGGAGAGCAGTACTTC
size: NA; J: TRBJ2-2; V: TRBV19; D: NA; CDR3: CASSIKQLNTGELFF; DNA: TGTGCCAGTAGTATTAAACAGCTGAACACCGGGGAGCTGTTTTTT
size: NA; J: TRBJ2-5; V: TRBV10-3; D: NA; CDR3: CAISNTGFGETQYF; DNA: TGTGCCATCAGTAACACAGGGTTTGGAGAGACCCAGTACTTC
size: NA; J: TRBJ2-7; V: TRBV28; D: TRBD2; CDR3: CASSPHGTSATYEQYF; DNA: TGTGCCAGCAGTCCCCATGGGACTAGCGCTACCTACGAGCAGTACTTC
size: NA; J: TRBJ2-5; V: TRBV6-5; D: NA; CDR3: CASTPVADRETQYF; DNA: TGTGCCAGCACCCCGGTTGCCGATAGGGAGACCCAGTACTTC
size: NA; J: TRBJ2-7; V: TRBV10-3; D: NA; CDR3: CAISDPGTASYEQYF; DNA: TGTGCCATCAGTGACCCCGGGACCGCCTCCTACGAGCAGTACTTC
size: NA; J: TRBJ1-4; V: TRBV19; D: NA; CDR3: CARACRPATNEKLFF; DNA: TGTGCCAGAGCTTGCCGACCCGCAACTAATGAAAAACTGTTTTTT
size: NA; J: TRBJ1-6; V: TRBV6-5; D: TRBD1; CDR3: CASSKGQTINSPLHF; DNA: TGTGCCAGCAGTAAGGGACAGACTATTAATTCACCCCTCCACTTT
size: NA; J: TRBJ1-5; V: TRBV18; D: NA; CDR3: CASSNRSNSNQPQHF; DNA: TGTGCCAGCTCCAACAGATCTAATAGCAATCAGCCCCAGCATTTT
size: NA; J: TRBJ1-2; V: TRBV5-1; D: TRBD1; CDR3: CASSLEGTDYGYTF; DNA: TGCGCCAGCAGCTTGGAAGGGACAGACTATGGCTACACCTTC
size: NA; J: TRBJ2-1; V: TRBV27; D: TRBD2; CDR3: CASSSEGLAGFPHEQFF; DNA: TGTGCCAGCAGTTCAGAAGGACTAGCGGGCTTTCCCCATGAGCAGTTCTTC
size: NA; J: TRBJ1-1; V: TRBV13; D: NA; CDR3: CASSFQGLQVTEAFF; DNA: TGTGCCAGCAGCTTCCAGGGGCTCCAGGTCACTGAAGCTTTCTTT
size: NA; J: TRBJ2-7; V: TRBV18; D: NA; CDR3: CASSRGTGDYEQYF; DNA: TGTGCCAGCTCACGCGGGACGGGGGACTACGAGCAGTACTTC